This T cell receptor (beta chain) appears in the sequencing data of a study of T-cell reconstitution after alpha-beta-depleted transplantation in children. Study-wide findings and caveats: T-cell counts and diversity were attributed mostly to newly produced T cells one year after transplant. Alpha-beta T cells present about two months after transplant were reported to originate from several hundred expanded graft clones. In some patients, recipient T cells and intrathymic progenitors surviving conditioning explained high day-60 diversity.

This CDR3 has 18 amino acids. Germline assignment: CDR1 LGHNA and CDR2 YSLEER. Trimming took 4 bases from V and 2 from J; bases not matched to a gene: 14. Library preparation (for TCRbeta) was performed with unique molecular identifiers. Each CDR3 protein gets one entry after TCRdb re-called the PCR reads with MiXCR. The sample yields hundreds of thousands of distinct CDR3 sequences, about 10% seen once. This clonotype came up many times. Antigen unknown. This chain uses TRBV4-3 with TRBJ2-1, with 7 bases matching TRBD2. Sequenced here: PBMCs, sampled before TCRalphabeta/CD19-depleted stem cell transplant. The clonotype comes from a child aged 2-15 years with inherited bone marrow failure, due to receive a stem cell transplant. The CDR3 loop is CASSPPRANSGPYNEQFF. CDR3 DNA: TGCGCCAGCAGCCCACCCAGGGCGAATAGCGGGCCCTACAATGAGCAGTTCTTC.